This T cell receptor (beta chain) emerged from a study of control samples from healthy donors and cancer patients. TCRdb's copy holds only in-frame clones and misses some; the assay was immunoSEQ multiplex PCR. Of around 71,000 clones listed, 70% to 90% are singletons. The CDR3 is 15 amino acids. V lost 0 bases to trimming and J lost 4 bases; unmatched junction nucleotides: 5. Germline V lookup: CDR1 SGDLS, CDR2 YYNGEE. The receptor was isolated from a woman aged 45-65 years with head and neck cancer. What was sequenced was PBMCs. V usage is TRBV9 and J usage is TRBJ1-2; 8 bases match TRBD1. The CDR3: CASSVGQGAGYGYTF. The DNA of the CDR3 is TGTGCCAGCAGCGTAGGGCAGGGGGCCGGCTATGGCTACACCTTC. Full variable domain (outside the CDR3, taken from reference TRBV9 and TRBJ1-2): DSGVTQTPKHLITATGQRVTLRCSPRSGDLSVYWYQQSLDQGLQFLIQYYNGEERAKGNILERFSAQQFPDLHSELNLSSLELGDSALYFCASSVGQGAGYGYTFGSGTRLTVV.